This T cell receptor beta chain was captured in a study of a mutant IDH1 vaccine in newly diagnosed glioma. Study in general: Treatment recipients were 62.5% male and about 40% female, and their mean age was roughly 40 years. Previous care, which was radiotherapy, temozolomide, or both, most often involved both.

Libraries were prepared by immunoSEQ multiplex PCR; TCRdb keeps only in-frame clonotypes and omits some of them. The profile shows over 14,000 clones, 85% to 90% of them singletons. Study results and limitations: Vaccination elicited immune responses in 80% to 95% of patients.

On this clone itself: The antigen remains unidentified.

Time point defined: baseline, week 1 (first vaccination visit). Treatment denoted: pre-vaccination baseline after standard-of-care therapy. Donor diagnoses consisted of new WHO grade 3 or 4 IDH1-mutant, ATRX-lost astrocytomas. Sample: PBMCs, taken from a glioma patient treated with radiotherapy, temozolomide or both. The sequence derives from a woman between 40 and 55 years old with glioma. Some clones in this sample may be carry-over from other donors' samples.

The CDR3 region is CASVPQGHNSNQPQHF. CDR3 nucleotide sequence: TGTGCCAGCGTTCCCCAGGGTCACAATAGCAATCAGCCCCAGCATTTT. The chain combines TRBV28 with TRBJ1-5, with D maybe TRBD1 (5 bases). Trimming removed 8 bases from V and 0 bases from J, with 17 bases in between. CDR1 is MDHEN, CDR2 SYDVKM, per germline. The CDR3 length is 16 residues.